The entry that follows covers one TCR beta chain sequence. The target antigen is unknown. The data belong to a study of cytotoxic CD8 clonotypes in ibrutinib-treated CLL. TCRdb's copy holds only in-frame clones and misses some; the assay was immunoSEQ multiplex PCR. The sample lists fewer than 400,000 clones, roughly two thirds occurring once. Trimming stripped 0 bases from V and 6 bases from J, with 15 bases between. Per the germline V gene, CDR1 is SGHRS and CDR2 is YFSETQ. The length of the CDR3 is 15 residues. General study results and limits: Clonality climbed at ibrutinib response, then dropped toward baseline at progression.

The material was PBMCs, obtained after 36 months of ibrutinib treatment. The receptor was derived from a human donor with chronic lymphocytic leukemia. J is TRBJ1-1 and V is TRBV5-1; perhaps TRBD1 as D (5 bases). The CDR3 loop is CASSLVPWGGAEAFF. In DNA form, the CDR3 reads TGCGCCAGCAGCTTGGTCCCCTGGGGGGGGGCTGAAGCTTTCTTT.